Shown below are 19 T cell receptor beta chains from a single sample sequenced in a study of blood T cell repertoires in COVID-19. Assay: immunoSEQ multiplex PCR; the TCRdb copy retains only in-frame clones and omits some. This sample has approximately 260,000 clones, with 70% to 90% found just once. The sequencing sample was made of peripheral blood. The receptor source for this set is a woman aged 40 to 50 with acute or convalescent COVID-19.

There are a few counts of this clone. The chain carries TRBV29-1 and TRBJ2-5, with TRBD1 identical over 10 bases. The V and J ends lost 4 bases and 0 bases, in that order; junction bases with no gene match: 5. Germline V CDR1 and CDR2: SQVTM, ANQGSEA. The CDR3 is made up of 15 amino acids. The DNA of the CDR3 is TGCAGCGTTGGGGGGGACAGGGGTCACCAAGAGACCCAGTACTTC. This codes for CSVGGDRGHQETQYF. The variable domain in full, with the rest retrieved from reference TRBV29-1 and TRBJ2-5, is SAVISQKPSRDICQRGTSLTIQCQVDSQVTMMFWYRQQPGQSLTLIATANQGSEATYESGFVIDKFPISRPNLTFSTLTVSNMSPEDSSIYLCSVGGDRGHQETQYFGPGTRLLVL.

The rearrangement links TRBV4-1 to TRBJ2-1, with 9 bases matching TRBD1. V shed 3 bases, J shed 8 bases, and the junction held 5 bases outside the gene matches. Germline V gene data show CDR1 as MGHRA and CDR2 as YSYEKL. The CDR3 runs 14 residues. This chain's CDR3 is CASSQPRTGDEQFF. CDR3 sequence (DNA): TGCGCCAGCAGCCAGCCCCGGACAGGGGATGAGCAGTTCTTC.

V usage is TRBV2 and J usage is TRBJ1-6; tentatively, D is TRBD1 (6 bases). V gave up 8 bases and J gave up 0 bases, with 11 bases separating them. The CDR3 length is 15 residues. Germline-derived CDR1 and CDR2 are SNHLY and FYNNEI. The CDR3 region is CASSGQSSYNSPLHF. The CDR3 region has the DNA TGTGCCAGCTCCGGACAGAGCTCCTATAATTCACCCCTCCACTTT. Full variable domain (outside the CDR3, taken from reference TRBV2 and TRBJ1-6): EPEVTQTPSHQVTQMGQEVILRCVPISNHLYFYWYRQILGQKVEFLVSFYNNEISEKSEIFDDQFSVERPDGSNFTLKIRSTKLEDSAMYFCASSGQSSYNSPLHFGNGTRLTVT.

The rearrangement links TRBV27 to TRBJ1-1; D is uncertain. CDR1 and CDR2 from the germline V gene are MNHEY and SMNVEV (reference sequence). The CDR3 length is 14 residues. V was cut by 3 bases and J by 1 base, with 9 bases left in between. CDR3 coding DNA: TGTGCCAGCAGTTTGCGGGGATCGAACACTGAAGCTTTCTTT. Protein sequence: CASSLRGSNTEAFF.

Concerning this clone: The same CDR3 is also encoded by other DNA sequences in this sample. The rearrangement links TRBV7-2 to TRBJ1-5; no clear D gene. This CDR3 has 14 amino acids. CDR1 and CDR2 from the germline V gene are SGHTA and FQGNSA. V gave up 2 bases and J gave up 2 bases, with 7 bases separating them. The CDR3, as DNA: TGTGCCAGCAGCTTAAAGGGAGGCAATCAGCCCCAGCATTTT. This encodes CASSLKGGNQPQHF. Drawing the rest from reference TRBV7-2 and TRBJ1-5, the complete variable domain is GAGVSQSPSNKVTEKGKDVELRCDPISGHTALYWYRQSLGQGLEFLIYFQGNSAPDKSGLPSDRFSAERTGGSVSTLTIQRTQQEDSAVYLCASSLKGGNQPQHFGDGTRLSIL.

The CDR3 spells CASSRGGTARLFYTEAFF. The CDR3 bases are TGTGCCAGTAGCCGTGGGGGCACAGCGCGCCTCTTTTACACTGAAGCTTTCTTT. The genes are TRBV19 and TRBJ1-1; TRBD1 might be the D (6 bases). Germline V lookup: CDR1 LNHDA, CDR2 SQIVND (reference sequence). V dropped 6 bases and J dropped 3 bases, with 26 bases sitting between them. The CDR3 has 18 amino acids.

V gene TRBV18 combines with J gene TRBJ1-6; D gene uncertain. The CDR3 consists of 14 residues. The V and J ends lost 6 bases and 10 bases respectively, with 16 bases between them. Germline lookup yields CDR1 KGHSH and CDR2 LQKENI. CDR3 amino acids: CASSKERVASPLHF. The CDR3 nucleotides read TGTGCCAGCTCCAAGGAACGGGTAGCGTCACCCCTCCACTTT.

The chain employs TRBV2 and TRBJ1-5; possibly TRBD1 for D (6 bases). The CDR3 is 15 residues long. Germline V lookup: CDR1 SNHLY, CDR2 FYNNEI. Trimming took off 3 bases at V and 7 bases at J, with 16 bases between the two ends. The CDR3 DNA reads as TGTGCCAGCAGTGAGGAACAGGGTGTACAGCAGCCCCAGCATTTT. Protein sequence: CASSEEQGVQQPQHF.

V and J are TRBV9 and TRBJ1-2; 7 bases fit TRBD1. This CDR3 comprises 14 residues. Germline V gene sequence: CDR1 SGDLS, CDR2 YYNGEE. V trimming: 3 bases; J trimming: 5 bases; junction bases outside the gene matches: 7. The CDR3 nucleotides read TGTGCCAGCAGCGCCCCGGGACAGTCGTATGGCTACACCTTC. It is translated as CASSAPGQSYGYTF.

The rearrangement joins TRBV19 to TRBJ1-1; 8 bases are shared with TRBD1. With 7 bases clipped from V and 1 base from J, the junction kept 8 bases outside the gene matches. This CDR3 is 15 amino acids long. CDR1 and CDR2 from the germline V gene are LNHDA and SQIVND (reference sequence). For the CDR3, the DNA is TGTGCCAGTATTCTTACTGGGACAGGGAACACTGAAGCTTTCTTT. It translates to CASILTGTGNTEAFF.

J is TRBJ1-5 and V is TRBV2; D unresolved. V lost 4 bases and J 9 bases, leaving 10 bases between the germline ends. Germline CDR1 reads SNHLY; CDR2 reads FYNNEI. There are 12 residues in the CDR3. The CDR3 nucleotides read TGTGCCAGCAGTGGAGGTCCTGGGCCCCAGCATTTT. Translated: CASSGGPGPQHF.

This clone was seen only once. V gene TRBV12-3 or TRBV12-4 combines with J gene TRBJ1-1; TRBD1 might be the D (5 bases). With 5 bases removed from V and 4 bases from J, the gap between germline ends came to 11 bases. The CDR3 has 13 amino acids. The CDR3 sequence is CASSPGGGTEAFF. Written as DNA, the CDR3 is TGTGCCAGCAGTCCCGGGGGGGGCACTGAAGCTTTCTTT.

V usage is TRBV11-2 and J usage is TRBJ2-7; 12 bases are shared with TRBD2. This CDR3 has 16 amino acids. Trimming removed 5 bases from V and 0 bases from J; junction bases left unmatched: 5. Germline loops: CDR1 SGHAT, CDR2 FQNNGV. CDR3 sequence (DNA): TGTGCCAGCAGCCCCCGACTAGCGGGGGCCTCCTACGAGCAGTACGTC. Translation: CASSPRLAGASYEQYV.

This sequence joins TRBV6-5 and TRBJ2-1, with D uncertain. The V gene's germline CDR1 is MNHEY and CDR2 SVGAGI. V lost 4 bases to trimming and J lost 1 base, with 8 bases between them. This CDR3 comprises 14 residues. CDR3 in DNA: TGTGCCAGCAGTTCCGACAAGTCCTACAATGAGCAGTTCTTC. Amino acids: CASSSDKSYNEQFF.

The chain uses TRBV25-1 and TRBJ1-2; no clear D. V was trimmed by 5 bases and J by 8 bases, leaving 18 bases between them. Germline values: CDR1 MGHDK, CDR2 SYGVNS. The CDR3 sequence is 14 residues long. The CDR3 bases are TGTGCCAGCAGTCAACCGGGATCCGTCGTAGGCTACACCTTC. Protein sequence: CASSQPGSVVGYTF.

J is TRBJ2-1 and V is TRBV9; D is ambiguous. Germline CDR1 and CDR2: SGDLS and YYNGEE. The CDR3 runs 15 residues. V lost 0 bases and J lost 1, with 8 bases in between. This CDR3 is CASSVGSKSYNEQFF. The DNA of the CDR3 is TGTGCCAGCAGCGTAGGGAGCAAGTCCTACAATGAGCAGTTCTTC.

The rearrangement joins TRBV29-1 to TRBJ1-1; 7 nucleotides match TRBD1. CDR1 and CDR2 (germline): SQVTM, ANQGSEA. The CDR3 sequence is 13 residues long. Unmatched junction bases numbered 4, after V lost 4 bases and J lost 2 bases. The chain's CDR3 is CSVVGDRNTEAFF. The CDR3 nucleotides read TGCAGCGTTGTAGGGGACAGAAACACTGAAGCTTTCTTT.

In this sample, this clone turned up once. The CDR3 sequence is CASRKQGLSNQPQHF. The CDR3 DNA is TGTGCCAGCAGAAAACAGGGCCTTAGCAATCAGCCCCAGCATTTT. The rearrangement joins TRBV6-5 to TRBJ1-5; maybe TRBD1 (6 bases). V lost 6 bases to trimming and J lost 0 bases, with 12 bases between them. The CDR3 runs to 15 residues. Germline V CDR1 and CDR2: MNHEY, SVGAGI.

V gene TRBV2 combines with J gene TRBJ2-5; 10 bases map to TRBD1. The CDR3 is made up of 12 amino acids. After removal of 8 bases from V and 5 bases from J, the junction contained 2 bases not matched to a gene. CDR1 and CDR2 from the germline V gene are SNHLY and FYNNEI. Here the CDR3 reads CASVGQGETQYF. In DNA form, the CDR3 reads TGTGCCAGCGTGGGACAGGGGGAGACCCAGTACTTC.